The 21 T cell receptor beta chains given below trace back to one sample, sequenced in a study of T-cell reconstitution after alpha-beta-depleted transplantation in children. Unique molecular identifiers were incorporated into the prepared TCRbeta library. MiXCR, run by TCRdb on the PCR reads, gives a single entry per CDR3 protein. Counted here are some 500,000 distinct CDR3 sequences, 32% occurring once; the ten biggest clones make up 2.4%. This specimen was PBMCs from the stem cell graft donor, taken from the stem cell graft. The receptor source for this set is a human donor who donated a stem cell graft to a child with aplastic anemia.

The rearrangement links TRBV12-3 or TRBV12-4 to TRBJ2-5, with D possibly matching TRBD1 (6 bases). CDR3 size: 15 residues. Between the trimmed V and J ends, which lost 7 bases and 5 bases, there was a span of 20 bases. The CDR3 protein is CASIHPDRSRETQYF. The CDR3 DNA is TGTGCCAGCATTCACCCCGACAGGTCAAGGGAGACCCAGTACTTC.

This chain uses TRBV30 with TRBJ2-3; D unclear. V was clipped by 5 bases and J by 2 bases, with 8 bases between them. This CDR3 contains 12 residues. From germline, CDR1 is GTSNPN and CDR2 SVGIG (reference sequence). CDR3 protein: CAWGFYTDTQYF. DNA for the CDR3: TGTGCCTGGGGGTTCTACACAGATACGCAGTATTTT.

The chain joins TRBV7-2 to TRBJ2-7; D might be TRBD1 (5 bases). The CDR3 length is 14 residues. V lost 2 bases and J lost 2, with 10 bases in between. CDR1 is SGHTA and CDR2 is FQGNSA in the germline V gene. The CDR3 nucleotides are TGTGCCAGCAGCTTACAGGGTGTTCCCTACGAGCAGTACGTC. Its protein product is CASSLQGVPYEQYV.

This clonotype was detected only a few times. The chain links TRBV6-2 or TRBV6-3 to TRBJ2-7; 11 bases match TRBD1. The CDR3 runs to 16 residues. V was pared by 1 base and J by 2 bases, with 4 bases of the junction left unmatched. Germline CDR1 is MNHEY and CDR2 is SVGEGT. The CDR3 DNA sequence: TGTGCCAGCAGTTACTTACCGGGACAGGGGGCCTACGAGCAGTACGTC. It codes for CASSYLPGQGAYEQYV.

The table lists this clonotype with many counts. V usage is TRBV12-3 or TRBV12-4 and J usage is TRBJ1-2; D ambiguous. The germline V and J ends were trimmed by 3 bases and 8 bases, with 13 bases remaining between them. The CDR3 totals 13 residues. In DNA, the CDR3 is TGTGCCAGCAGTTTGAGGCAGATGTGGGGCTACACCTTC. Its translation is CASSLRQMWGYTF.

The V call is TRBV6-2 or TRBV6-3, the J call TRBJ2-7; possibly TRBD1 for D (5 bases). V dropped 6 bases and J dropped 2 bases, with 17 bases sitting between them. There are 15 residues in the CDR3. Per germline, CDR1 MNHEY and CDR2 SVGEGT. CDR3 nucleotide sequence: TGTGCCAGCAGCTCACCTCGACAGAGAGCCTACGAGCAGTACGTC. Translating gives CASSSPRQRAYEQYV.

The chain carries TRBV20-1 and TRBJ1-2; D might be TRBD1 (6 bases). Germline V gives CDR1 DFQATT, CDR2 SNEGSKA (reference sequence). The CDR3 length is 13 residues. V shed 5 bases and J shed 4 bases, with 14 bases lying between them. CDR3 nucleotides: TGCAGTGCTGAAACAGGGTCTCCCTATGGCTACACCTTC. Amino acids: CSAETGSPYGYTF.

This clonotype was detected a few times. The rearrangement joins TRBV6-5 to TRBJ2-5; 10 bases match TRBD1. Losses at the gene ends were 3 bases for V and 7 bases for J; bases not matched to a gene: 8. CDR1 is MNHEY, CDR2 SVGAGI, per germline. CDR3 length equals 15 residues. Here the CDR3 DNA reads TGTGCCAGCAGTTATGGGACAGGGGAAGGGGTGACCCAGTACTTC. Protein product: CASSYGTGEGVTQYF.

The sample holds a few counts of this clonotype. The chain's CDR3 is CSAPGPGGEQYV. CDR3 DNA sequence: TGCAGTGCCCCTGGGCCCGGAGGCGAGCAGTACGTC. The chain combines TRBV20-1 with TRBJ2-7, with D possibly being TRBD2 (5 bases). This CDR3 has 12 residues. The germline gives CDR1 DFQATT, CDR2 SNEGSKA (reference sequence). The ends were cut back, 6 bases at V and 6 bases at J, with 15 bases in the middle.

The rearrangement joins TRBV6-1 to TRBJ1-4, with 9 bases matching TRBD1. Germline CDR1 MNHNS, CDR2 SASEGT. Trimming removed 6 bases from V and 4 bases from J; junction bases left unmatched: 6. This CDR3 is built from 15 residues. The CDR3 sequence is CASRRKTGGNEKLFF. Written as DNA, the CDR3 is TGTGCCAGCAGACGCAAGACAGGGGGTAATGAAAAACTGTTTTTT.

The chain couples TRBV29-1 to TRBJ1-2, with D uncertain. V dropped 5 bases and J dropped 6 bases, with 16 bases sitting between them. This CDR3 region has 13 residues. CDR1 and CDR2 (germline): SQVTM, ANQGSEA. The DNA of the CDR3 is TGCAGCGTTTTGGGAGAATATAGTCATGGCTACACCTTC. Its translation is CSVLGEYSHGYTF.

CDR3 coding DNA: TGTGCCAGCAGCTTGAGACCTGTTGGCAGCACCGGGGAGCTGTTTTTT. It yields the protein CASSLRPVGSTGELFF. This chain connects TRBV7-9 to TRBJ2-2; the D is unclear. Germline assignment: CDR1 SEHNR and CDR2 FQNEAQ (reference sequence). This CDR3 has 16 amino acids. V lost 3 bases and J lost 4, with 15 bases in between.

The rearrangement uses TRBV20-1 and TRBJ1-1; D is possibly TRBD1 (6 bases). V lost 3 bases, J lost 1 base, and 15 bases lay in between. The CDR3 has 15 amino acids. Germline V gene sequence: CDR1 DFQATT, CDR2 SNEGSKA (reference sequence). Here the CDR3 DNA reads TGCAGTGCTAGTGCGGGGGCCCCGAAGAACACTGAAGCTTTCTTT. Residues: CSASAGAPKNTEAFF.

The V and J genes are TRBV29-1 and TRBJ2-2; D may be TRBD1 or TRBD2 (6 bases each). The germline V and J ends were trimmed by 6 bases and 2 bases, with 13 bases remaining between them. Germline assignment: CDR1 SQVTM and CDR2 ANQGSEA. The CDR3 runs to 14 residues. The CDR3 region is CSVNGGANTGELFF. CDR3 DNA: TGCAGCGTAAACGGGGGCGCAAACACCGGGGAGCTGTTTTTT.

As regards this clonotype: One end of the junction varies from germline; a read error may be responsible. The V gene is TRBV15, the J gene TRBJ1-1; D perhaps matches TRBD1 (5 bases). Germline V lookup: CDR1 LNHNV, CDR2 YYDKDF (reference sequence). This CDR3 is built from 14 residues. Here the CDR3 reads CTTSRGGTVTEAFF. The CDR3 nucleotides read TGTACCACCAGCAGAGGTGGGACGGTGACTGAAGCTTTCTTT.

This clonotype has ten or more counts. The chain links TRBV10-3 to TRBJ1-1; 8 bases match TRBD1. The CDR3 consists of 14 residues. V lost 6 bases and J lost 4; bases outside the gene matches: 7. The germline V gene encodes CDR1 ENHRY and CDR2 SYGVKD. CDR3 nucleotides: TGTGCCATCAGCGATGGACAGGGAGGCACTGAAGCTTTCTTT. Protein product: CAISDGQGGTEAFF.

This rearrangement joins TRBV6-1 to TRBJ2-1; 8 positions agree with TRBD2. The CDR3 sequence is 16 residues long. The J segment lost 4 bases and the V segment lost 3 bases, leaving 8 bases of the junction unmatched. Germline values: CDR1 MNHNS, CDR2 SASEGT. CDR3 in DNA: TGTGCCAGCAGTGAGCAGAAGACTAGCGCTTACAATGAGCAGTTCTTC. The encoded protein is CASSEQKTSAYNEQFF.

This rearrangement joins TRBV20-1 to TRBJ1-1; 7 nucleotides match TRBD1. The CDR3 runs 14 residues. CDR1 is DFQATT, CDR2 SNEGSKA, per germline (reference sequence). J gave up 2 bases and V 3 bases, and 6 bases lay outside the gene matches. CDR3 region: CSARTGTDNTEAFF. The CDR3 nucleotides are TGCAGTGCTAGGACCGGGACAGATAACACTGAAGCTTTCTTT.

The chain is built from TRBV29-1 and TRBJ1-3; D remains unclear. Trimming shortened V by 6 bases and J by 4 bases, and 13 bases separated the two germline ends. This CDR3 region has 13 residues. From germline, CDR1 is SQVTM and CDR2 ANQGSEA. This CDR3 is CSVRTLGGNTIYF. CDR3 nucleotides: TGCAGCGTGCGGACGTTGGGAGGAAACACCATATATTTT.

The chain couples TRBV7-8 to TRBJ2-3; no clear D gene. CDR3 length equals 15 residues. Germline V gene lookup returns CDR1 SGHVS and CDR2 FQNEAQ. The V gene lost 6 bases and the J gene lost 0 bases, with 13 bases spanning the gap. The DNA of the CDR3 is TGTGCCAGCAGGTACTCTTCTGCGAGCACAGATACGCAGTATTTT. Protein product: CASRYSSASTDTQYF.

The V gene is TRBV18, the J gene TRBJ2-7; D ambiguous. V shed 0 bases and J shed 3 bases, with 9 bases lying between them. This CDR3 has 14 residues. Germline CDR1 and CDR2: KGHSH and LQKENI. CDR3: CASSPPGNNYEQYF. The CDR3 DNA is TGTGCCAGCTCACCACCGGGGAATAACTACGAGCAGTACTTC.